Each of the 21 T cell receptor beta chains below was sequenced from the same sample in a study of blood T cell repertoires in COVID-19. Clones were read by immunoSEQ multiplex PCR, and TCRdb kept only the in-frame ones, dropping some. Here the sample spans some 96,000 clones, roughly 85% being singletons. Input material: peripheral blood. These TCRs come from a man in his 70s with active or convalescent COVID-19.

The CDR3 region is CASSTSRDRVSGNTIYF. CDR3 nucleotide sequence: TGTGCCAGTAGTACATCCAGGGACAGGGTCTCTGGAAACACCATATATTTT. This chain joins TRBV19 and TRBJ1-3, with 9 bases identical to TRBD1. From germline, CDR1 is LNHDA and CDR2 SQIVND (reference sequence). This CDR3 region has 17 residues. Germline trimming cut 4 bases from V and 0 bases from J; bases unmatched to any gene: 7.

V usage is TRBV6-2 or TRBV6-3 and J usage is TRBJ1-5; D is possibly TRBD1 (5 bases). Deletions cut 6 bases from V and 7 bases from J, with 16 bases between. The CDR3 has 14 residues. The germline V gene has CDR1 MNHEY and CDR2 SVGEGT. CDR3 coding DNA: TGTGCCAGCAGCGACGTGGGGGGATCACAGCCCCAGCATTTT. It specifies CASSDVGGSQPQHF.

The chain uses TRBV14 and TRBJ2-5; D possibly corresponds to TRBD1 (6 bases). The V end lost 1 base, the J end lost 2 bases, and 11 bases lay between the germline ends. Germline CDR1 reads SGHDN; CDR2 reads FVKESK. This CDR3 spans 15 amino acids. Here the CDR3 reads CASSQVWGLQETQYF. The CDR3 nucleotides read TGTGCCAGCAGCCAAGTCTGGGGGCTACAAGAGACCCAGTACTTC.

A single count supports this clone. The gene calls are TRBV7-9 and TRBJ1-3; perhaps TRBD1 as D (5 bases). V gave up 5 bases and J gave up 2 bases, with 7 bases separating them. This CDR3 comprises 13 residues. The germline gives CDR1 SEHNR, CDR2 FQNEAQ (reference sequence). Written as DNA, the CDR3 is TGTGCCAGCAGCCGGGGGGCTGGAAACACCATATATTTT. Its protein is CASSRGAGNTIYF.

J is TRBJ1-1 and V is TRBV6-2 or TRBV6-3, with D perhaps TRBD1 (6 bases). V was shortened by 0 bases and J by 5 bases, with 13 bases between the two germline ends. Germline lookup yields CDR1 MNHEY and CDR2 SVGEGT. The CDR3 totals 15 residues. CDR3 in DNA: TGTGCCAGCAGTTACTCGATACAGGGAGCAACTGAAGCTTTCTTT. Translating gives CASSYSIQGATEAFF.

This clone has just one count. The chain is built from TRBV3-1 (or the pseudogene TRBV3-2) and TRBJ1-6; TRBD1 is a possible D gene (5 bases). This CDR3 is built from 16 residues. CDR1 and CDR2 from the germline V gene are LGHDT and YNNKEL (reference sequence). Trimming took off 3 bases at V and 10 bases at J, with 19 bases between the two ends. This chain's CDR3 is CASSHTNRRGRSPLHF. DNA for the CDR3: TGTGCCAGCAGCCACACCAACAGGCGGGGACGATCACCCCTCCACTTT.

The chain recombines TRBV2 with TRBJ2-1; 8 nucleotides align to TRBD1. V was pared by 5 bases and J by 5 bases, with 5 bases of the junction left unmatched. Per the germline V gene, CDR1 is SNHLY and CDR2 is FYNNEI. This CDR3 comprises 14 residues. DNA of the CDR3: TGTGCCAGCAGTAGGTACAGGGGGAACAATGAGCAGTTCTTC. Residues: CASSRYRGNNEQFF.

The chain couples TRBV24-1 to TRBJ1-6; D is perhaps TRBD1 (6 bases). The CDR3 extends over 13 amino acids. V was pared by 5 bases and J by 10 bases, with 11 bases between. Per germline, CDR1 KGHDR and CDR2 SFDVKD. The CDR3: CATSADRTSPLHF. DNA for the CDR3: TGTGCCACCAGTGCCGACAGGACATCACCCCTCCACTTT.

The chain carries TRBV3-1 (or the pseudogene TRBV3-2) and TRBJ2-2, with D perhaps matching TRBD2 (6 bases). V was cut by 3 bases and J by 2 bases, with 10 bases left in between. This CDR3 is built from 15 residues. Germline CDR1 and CDR2: LGHDT and YNNKEL (reference sequence). The CDR3 reads CASSHKRVNTGELFF. For the CDR3, the DNA is TGTGCCAGCAGCCACAAGCGGGTCAACACCGGGGAGCTGTTTTTT.

This clone was counted only a few times. The rearrangement joins TRBV3-1 (or the pseudogene TRBV3-2) to TRBJ2-3; D perhaps matches TRBD2 (5 bases). Germline V lookup: CDR1 LGHDT, CDR2 YNNKEL (reference sequence). V lost 4 bases, J lost 1 base, and 12 bases lay in between. The CDR3 extends over 15 amino acids. CDR3 sequence reads: CASSRDVGGTDTQYF. In nucleotides, the CDR3 is TGTGCCAGCAGCCGAGATGTGGGAGGCACAGATACGCAGTATTTT.

This chain uses TRBV30 with TRBJ2-3; D gene uncertain. The ends were cut back, 2 bases at V and 5 bases at J, with 8 bases in the middle. This CDR3 region has 12 residues. Germline loops: CDR1 GTSNPN, CDR2 SVGIG (reference sequence). CDR3 nucleotide sequence: TGTGCCTGGAGTACCAGAATAGATACGCAGTATTTT. Protein product: CAWSTRIDTQYF. The full variable domain, completed using reference TRBV30 and TRBJ2-3, is SQTIHQWPATLVQPVGSPLSLECTVEGTSNPNLYWYRQAAGRGLQLLFYSVGIGQISSEVPQNLSASRPQDRQFILSSKKLLLSDSGFYLCAWSTRIDTQYFGPGTRLTVL.

V is TRBV11-2 and J is TRBJ2-7, with 14 bases fitting TRBD2. Trimming took 6 bases from V and 4 from J; bases not matched to a gene: 11. Germline loops: CDR1 SGHAT, CDR2 FQNNGV. The CDR3 loop spans 17 amino acids. The CDR3 here is CASRWGLAGEQGYEQYF. DNA for the CDR3: TGTGCCAGCAGATGGGGACTAGCGGGAGAACAAGGGTACGAGCAGTACTTC.

Comment on this clone: At the DNA level, this CDR3 is encoded by other sequences in the same sample as well. V is TRBV5-1 and J is TRBJ2-1; D uncertain. V lost 4 bases, J lost 3 bases, and 2 bases lay in between. The CDR3 consists of 11 residues. CDR1 and CDR2 from the germline V gene are SGHRS and YFSETQ. Written as DNA, the CDR3 is TGCGCCAGCAGCCTCTACAATGAGCAGTTCTTC. Translation gives CASSLYNEQFF.

This rearrangement joins TRBV15 to TRBJ1-2, with 9 bases aligning to TRBD1. CDR1 and CDR2 from the germline V gene are LNHNV and YYDKDF (reference sequence). CDR3 length equals 13 residues. V gave up 1 base and J gave up 8 bases; unmatched junction bases: 2. The CDR3 loop is CATSRVQGAGYTF. The CDR3, as DNA: TGTGCCACCAGCAGAGTACAGGGGGCCGGCTACACCTTC.

The chain joins TRBV15 to TRBJ1-5, with 8 bases fitting TRBD1. This CDR3 contains 14 residues. CDR1 and CDR2 (germline): LNHNV, YYDKDF (reference sequence). Losses at the gene ends were 2 bases for V and 6 bases for J; bases not matched to a gene: 3. The CDR3 coding sequence is TGTGCCACCAGCAGACAGGGGGCCGGTCAGCCCCAGCATTTT. The encoded protein is CATSRQGAGQPQHF.

This chain connects TRBV2 to TRBJ2-2; D might be TRBD2 (5 bases). V gave up 8 bases and J gave up 6 bases, with 13 bases separating them. The CDR3 extends over 13 amino acids. Germline CDR1 SNHLY, CDR2 FYNNEI. The CDR3 DNA sequence: TGTGCCAGCGAGGGCCCCTGGCCCGGGGAGCTGTTTTTT. This gives the protein CASEGPWPGELFF.

The rearrangement links TRBV21-1 to TRBJ2-7; TRBD1 is the table's D call and was not checked against the DNA. TRBV21-1 is described as a pseudogene. The CDR3 is made up of 15 amino acids. Here the CDR3 reads CASSTINRATYEQYF. The CDR3 DNA follows: TGTGCCAGCAGCACAATTAACAGGGCCACCTACGAGCAGTACTTC.

V is TRBV7-9 and J is TRBJ1-4; TRBD1 agrees at 7 bases. V was pared by 5 bases and J by 3 bases, with 3 bases of the junction left unmatched. The CDR3 extends over 14 amino acids. Germline loops: CDR1 SEHNR, CDR2 FQNEAQ (reference sequence). CDR3 in amino acids: CASSPGQPNEKLFF. The CDR3, as DNA: TGTGCCAGCAGCCCGGGACAGCCTAATGAAAAACTGTTTTTT.

This clone was found once. The chain carries TRBV12-5 and TRBJ2-1; TRBD1 aligns across 8 bases. Germline loops: CDR1 LGHNT, CDR2 FRNRAP. The CDR3 totals 13 residues. V lost 3 bases and J lost 11; bases outside the gene matches: 6. The CDR3 sequence is CASGLGQGSQQFF. The CDR3 DNA follows: TGTGCTAGTGGTTTAGGACAGGGAAGCCAGCAGTTCTTC. The full variable domain, its missing parts supplied by reference TRBV12-5 and TRBJ2-1, is DARVTQTPRHKVTEMGQEVTMRCQPILGHNTVFWYRQTMMQGLELLAYFRNRAPLDDSGMPKDRFSAEMPDATLATLKIQPSEPRDSAVYFCASGLGQGSQQFFGPGTRLTVL.

The J gene is TRBJ2-7, the V gene TRBV6-5; 9 bases align to TRBD1. Looked up from germline, CDR1 is MNHEY and CDR2 is SVGAGI. J was trimmed by 5 bases and V by 4 bases; bases with no gene match: 6. The CDR3 spans 14 residues. CDR3 DNA sequence: TGTGCCAGCAGTTTCTCGGGACAGGGCCACGAGCAGTACTTC. Translating gives CASSFSGQGHEQYF.

This clone was seen a few times. The chain carries TRBV27 and TRBJ2-7; 15 nucleotides line up with TRBD2. The J segment lost 3 bases and the V segment lost 6 bases, leaving 6 bases of the junction unmatched. CDR1 is MNHEY, CDR2 SMNVEV, per germline (reference sequence). This CDR3 spans 16 amino acids. In DNA, the CDR3 is TGTGCCAGCAGCCCGGGACTAGCGGGGGGTTTCTACGAGCAGTACTTC. Encoded protein: CASSPGLAGGFYEQYF.